The source of this TCR beta chain is a study of CD8+ T cells in alopecia areata. Looking at the study overall: Each of the treated patients was given oral tofacitinib, 5 to 10 mg twice daily, for moderate-to-severe alopecia areata. Whole-study results and caveats: Relative to normal scalp, lesional scalp, especially alopecia totalis/universalis, showed higher clonality.

Following extraction, RNA underwent reverse transcription to cDNA, which served as the sequencing template. Method: immunoSEQ multiplex PCR; TCRdb's copy keeps in-frame clones and lacks some. The repertoire holds some 130,000 clones, with 49% as singletons. In the case of this clone: Its antigen is not identified.

Germline V CDR1 and CDR2: SQVTM, ANQGSEA. The germline V and J ends were trimmed by 2 bases and 2 bases, with 13 bases remaining between them. The CDR3 is made up of 15 amino acids. The sequenced sample was CD8+ T cells sorted from blood, obtained at week 0. The chain carries TRBV29-1 and TRBJ2-1; D is possibly TRBD2 (5 bases). This receptor was identified in a human donor with alopecia areata. CDR3 sequence (DNA): TGCAGCGTTGAACCCCGGGGTCGTCCCTACAATGAGCAGTTCTTC. Encoded protein: CSVEPRGRPYNEQFF.